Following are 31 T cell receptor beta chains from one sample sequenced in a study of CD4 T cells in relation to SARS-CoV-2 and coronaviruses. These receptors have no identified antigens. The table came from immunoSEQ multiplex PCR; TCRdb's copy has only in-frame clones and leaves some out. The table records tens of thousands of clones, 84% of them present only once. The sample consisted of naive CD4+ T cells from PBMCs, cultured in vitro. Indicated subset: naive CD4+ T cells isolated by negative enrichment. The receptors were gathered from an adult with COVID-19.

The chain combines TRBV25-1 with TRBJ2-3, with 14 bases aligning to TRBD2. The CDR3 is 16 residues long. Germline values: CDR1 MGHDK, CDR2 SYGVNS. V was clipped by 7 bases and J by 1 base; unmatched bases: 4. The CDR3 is CASKGLAGEGTDTQYF. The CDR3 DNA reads TGTGCCAGCAAGGGACTAGCGGGAGAGGGCACAGATACGCAGTATTTT.

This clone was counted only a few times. The CDR3 protein is CASSLYNEQFF. CDR3 nucleotide sequence: TGTGCCAGCAGTCTCTACAATGAGCAGTTCTTC. The chain joins TRBV12-3 or TRBV12-4 to TRBJ2-1; D unresolved. The CDR3 is 11 residues long. The ends were cut back, 5 bases at V and 3 bases at J, with 2 bases in the middle.

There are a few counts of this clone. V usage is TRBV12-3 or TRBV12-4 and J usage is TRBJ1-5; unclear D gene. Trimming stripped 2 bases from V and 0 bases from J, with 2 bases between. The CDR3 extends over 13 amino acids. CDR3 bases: TGTGCCAGCAGTTTAAATAGCAATCAGCCCCAGCATTTT. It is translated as CASSLNSNQPQHF.

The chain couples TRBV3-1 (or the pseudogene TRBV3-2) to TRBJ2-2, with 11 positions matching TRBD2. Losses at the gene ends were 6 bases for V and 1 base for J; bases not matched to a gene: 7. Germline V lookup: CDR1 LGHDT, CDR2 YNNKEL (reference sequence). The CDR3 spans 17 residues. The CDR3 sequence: CASRPGLAELNTGELFF. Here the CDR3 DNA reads TGTGCCAGCAGGCCGGGACTAGCGGAGCTGAACACCGGGGAGCTGTTTTTT.

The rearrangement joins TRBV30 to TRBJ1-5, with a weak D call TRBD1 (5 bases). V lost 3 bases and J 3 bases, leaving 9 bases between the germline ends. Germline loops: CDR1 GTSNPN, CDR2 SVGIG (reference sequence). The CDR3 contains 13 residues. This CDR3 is CAWSGGFNQPQHF. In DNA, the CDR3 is TGTGCCTGGAGCGGGGGGTTCAATCAGCCCCAGCATTTT.

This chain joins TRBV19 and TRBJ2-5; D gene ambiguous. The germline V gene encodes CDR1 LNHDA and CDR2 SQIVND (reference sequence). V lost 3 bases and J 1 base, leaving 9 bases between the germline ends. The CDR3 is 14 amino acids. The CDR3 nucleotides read TGTGCCAGTAGTATGGGCAGTCCCCAAGAGACCCAGTACTTC. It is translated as CASSMGSPQETQYF. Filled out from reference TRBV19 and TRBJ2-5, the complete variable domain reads DGGITQSPKYLFRKEGQNVTLSCEQNLNHDAMYWYRQDPGQGLRLIYYSQIVNDFQKGDIAEGYSVSREKKESFPLTVTSAQKNPTAFYLCASSMGSPQETQYFGPGTRLLVL.

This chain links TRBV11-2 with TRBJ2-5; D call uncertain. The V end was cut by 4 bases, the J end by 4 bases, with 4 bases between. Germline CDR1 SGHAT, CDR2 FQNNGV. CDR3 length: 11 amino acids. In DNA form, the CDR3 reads TGTGCCAGCAGCTCGAGAGAGACCCAGTACTTC. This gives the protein CASSSRETQYF.

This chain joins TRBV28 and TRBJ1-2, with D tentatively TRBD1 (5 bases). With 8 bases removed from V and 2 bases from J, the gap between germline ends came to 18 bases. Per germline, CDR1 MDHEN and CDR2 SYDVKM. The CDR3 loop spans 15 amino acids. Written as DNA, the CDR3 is TGTGCCAGCGCCCTTTTCGGGGGGGGAAACTATGGCTACACCTTC. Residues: CASALFGGGNYGYTF.

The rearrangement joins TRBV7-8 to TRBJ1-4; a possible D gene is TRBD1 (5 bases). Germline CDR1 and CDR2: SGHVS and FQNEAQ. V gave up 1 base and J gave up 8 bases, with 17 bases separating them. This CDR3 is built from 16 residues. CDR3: CASSLGARGTFEKLFF. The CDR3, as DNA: TGTGCCAGCAGCTTAGGGGCTCGGGGGACGTTCGAAAAACTGTTTTTT.

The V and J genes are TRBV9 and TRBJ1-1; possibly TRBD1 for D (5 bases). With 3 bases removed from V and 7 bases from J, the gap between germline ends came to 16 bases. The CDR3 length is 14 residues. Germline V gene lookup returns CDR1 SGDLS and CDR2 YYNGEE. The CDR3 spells CASSDVGALSEAFF. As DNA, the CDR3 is TGTGCCAGCAGCGACGTAGGGGCTTTGAGTGAAGCTTTCTTT. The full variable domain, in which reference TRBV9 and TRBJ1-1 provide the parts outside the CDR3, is DSGVTQTPKHLITATGQRVTLRCSPRSGDLSVYWYQQSLDQGLQFLIQYYNGEERAKGNILERFSAQQFPDLHSELNLSSLELGDSALYFCASSDVGALSEAFFGQGTRLTVV.

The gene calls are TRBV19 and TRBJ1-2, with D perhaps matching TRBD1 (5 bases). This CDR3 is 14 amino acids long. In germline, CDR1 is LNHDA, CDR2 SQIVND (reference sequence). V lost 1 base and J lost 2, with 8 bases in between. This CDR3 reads CASSIAGGNYGYTF. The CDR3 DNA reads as TGTGCCAGTAGTATAGCGGGGGGGAACTATGGCTACACCTTC.

The CDR3 sequence: CASSPALQLQPQHF. CDR3 bases: TGTGCCAGCAGTCCAGCCTTGCAACTACAGCCCCAGCATTTT. The chain couples TRBV2 to TRBJ1-5; D remains unclear. Germline values: CDR1 SNHLY, CDR2 FYNNEI. V lost 5 bases and J 7 bases, leaving 15 bases between the germline ends. CDR3 length: 14 residues. The whole variable domain, remainder taken from reference TRBV2 and TRBJ1-5, is EPEVTQTPSHQVTQMGQEVILRCVPISNHLYFYWYRQILGQKVEFLVSFYNNEISEKSEIFDDQFSVERPDGSNFTLKIRSTKLEDSAMYFCASSPALQLQPQHFGDGTRLSIL.

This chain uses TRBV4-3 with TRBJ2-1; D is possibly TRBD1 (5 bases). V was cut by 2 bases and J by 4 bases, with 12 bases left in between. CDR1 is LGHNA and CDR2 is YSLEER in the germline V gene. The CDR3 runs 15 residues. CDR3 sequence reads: CASSQRGFGYNEQFF. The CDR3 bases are TGCGCCAGCAGCCAAAGGGGTTTCGGTTACAATGAGCAGTTCTTC.

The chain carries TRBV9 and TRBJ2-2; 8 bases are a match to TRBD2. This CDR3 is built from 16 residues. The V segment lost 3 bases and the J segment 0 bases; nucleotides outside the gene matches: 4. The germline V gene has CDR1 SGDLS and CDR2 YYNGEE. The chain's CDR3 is CASSDVAGSNTGELFF. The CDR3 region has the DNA TGTGCCAGCAGCGACGTAGCGGGATCGAACACCGGGGAGCTGTTTTTT. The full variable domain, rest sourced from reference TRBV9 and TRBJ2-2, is DSGVTQTPKHLITATGQRVTLRCSPRSGDLSVYWYQQSLDQGLQFLIQYYNGEERAKGNILERFSAQQFPDLHSELNLSSLELGDSALYFCASSDVAGSNTGELFFGEGSRLTVL.

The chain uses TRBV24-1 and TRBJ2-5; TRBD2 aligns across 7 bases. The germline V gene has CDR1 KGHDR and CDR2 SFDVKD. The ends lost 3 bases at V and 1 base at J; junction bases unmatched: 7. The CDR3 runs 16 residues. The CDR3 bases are TGTGCCACCAGTGATACCCAGCGGGGCCTCCAAGAGACCCAGTACTTC. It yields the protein CATSDTQRGLQETQYF.

The CDR3 here is CASSRQGLENIQYF. The DNA for the CDR3 is TGTGCCAGCTCAAGACAGGGGCTGGAAAACATTCAGTACTTC. J is TRBJ2-4 and V is TRBV18; 8 bases agree with TRBD1. The CDR3 covers 14 residues. CDR1 and CDR2 (germline): KGHSH, LQKENI. With 5 bases clipped from V and 5 bases from J, the junction kept 5 bases outside the gene matches.

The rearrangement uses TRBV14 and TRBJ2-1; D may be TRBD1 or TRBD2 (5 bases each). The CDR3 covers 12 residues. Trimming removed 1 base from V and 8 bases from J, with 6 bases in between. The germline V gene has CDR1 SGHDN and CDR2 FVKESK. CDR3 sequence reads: CASSQGGYEQFF. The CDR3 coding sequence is TGTGCCAGCAGCCAAGGGGGGTATGAGCAGTTCTTC.

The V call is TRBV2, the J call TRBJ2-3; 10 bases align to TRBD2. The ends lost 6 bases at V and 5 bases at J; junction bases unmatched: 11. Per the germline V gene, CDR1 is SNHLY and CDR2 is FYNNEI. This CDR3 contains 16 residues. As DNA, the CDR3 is TGTGCCAGCAGAAGCCCAGCGGGAGGGCAGGGAGATACGCAGTATTTT. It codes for CASRSPAGGQGDTQYF.

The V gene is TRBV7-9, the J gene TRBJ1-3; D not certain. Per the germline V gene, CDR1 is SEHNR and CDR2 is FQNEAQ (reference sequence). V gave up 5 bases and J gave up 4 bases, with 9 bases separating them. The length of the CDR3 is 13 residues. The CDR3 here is CASSPVSGNTIYF. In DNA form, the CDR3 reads TGTGCCAGCAGCCCCGTCTCCGGAAACACCATATATTTT.

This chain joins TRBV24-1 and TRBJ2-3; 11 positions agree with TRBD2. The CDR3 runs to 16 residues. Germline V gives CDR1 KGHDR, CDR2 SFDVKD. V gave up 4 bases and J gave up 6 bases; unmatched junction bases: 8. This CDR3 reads CATSDRIAGGLDTQYF. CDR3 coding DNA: TGTGCCACCAGTGACCGGATAGCGGGAGGGCTGGATACGCAGTATTTT.

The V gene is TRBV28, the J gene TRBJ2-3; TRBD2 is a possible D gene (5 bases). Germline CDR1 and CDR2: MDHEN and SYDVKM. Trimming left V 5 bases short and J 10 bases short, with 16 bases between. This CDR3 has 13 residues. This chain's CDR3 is CASSATNTRAQYF. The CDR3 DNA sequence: TGTGCCAGCAGTGCGACTAACACGCGGGCGCAGTATTTT. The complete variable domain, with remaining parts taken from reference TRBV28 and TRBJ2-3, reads DVKVTQSSRYLVKRTGEKVFLECVQDMDHENMFWYRQDPGLGLRLIYFSYDVKMKEKGDIPEGYSVSREKKERFSLILESASTNQTSMYLCASSATNTRAQYFGPGTRLTVL.

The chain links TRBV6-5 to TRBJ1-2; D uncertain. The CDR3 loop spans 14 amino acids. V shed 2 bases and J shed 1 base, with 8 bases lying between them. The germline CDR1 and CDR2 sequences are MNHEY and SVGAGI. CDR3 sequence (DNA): TGTGCCAGCAGTTACAATTCCTATAACTATGGCTACACCTTC. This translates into CASSYNSYNYGYTF.

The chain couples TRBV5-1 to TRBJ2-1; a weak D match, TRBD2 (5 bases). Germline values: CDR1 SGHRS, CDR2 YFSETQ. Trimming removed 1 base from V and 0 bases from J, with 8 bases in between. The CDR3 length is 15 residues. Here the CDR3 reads CASSLSGNSYNEQFF. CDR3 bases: TGCGCCAGCAGCTTGTCGGGAAACTCCTACAATGAGCAGTTCTTC.

The CDR3 DNA is TGCAGTGCTAGTGGTCGGCGGGAGGCGAACACCGGGGAGCTGTTTTTT. Its translation: CSASGRREANTGELFF. The chain employs TRBV20-1 and TRBJ2-2; TRBD2 aligns across 8 bases. Trimming took 3 bases from V and 0 from J; bases not matched to a gene: 6. This CDR3 contains 16 residues. Per germline, CDR1 DFQATT and CDR2 SNEGSKA (reference sequence).

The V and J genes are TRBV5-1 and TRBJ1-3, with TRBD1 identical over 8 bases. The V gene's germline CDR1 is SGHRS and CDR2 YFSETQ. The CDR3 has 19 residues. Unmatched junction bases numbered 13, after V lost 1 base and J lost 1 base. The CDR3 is CASSLLQGAPVRSGNTIYF. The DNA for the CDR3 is TGCGCCAGCAGCTTGCTCCAGGGGGCCCCGGTGAGGTCTGGAAACACCATATATTTT. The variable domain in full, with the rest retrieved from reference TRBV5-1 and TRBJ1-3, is KAGVTQTPRYLIKTRGQQVTLSCSPISGHRSVSWYQQTPGQGLQFLFEYFSETQRNKGNFPGRFSGRQFSNSRSEMNVSTLELGDSALYLCASSLLQGAPVRSGNTIYFGEGSWLTVV.

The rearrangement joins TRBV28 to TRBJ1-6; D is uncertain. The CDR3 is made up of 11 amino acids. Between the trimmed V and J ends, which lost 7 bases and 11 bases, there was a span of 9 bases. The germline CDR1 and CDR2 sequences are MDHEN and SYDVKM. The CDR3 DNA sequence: TGTGCCAGCAAGAGGCGGACACCCCTCCACTTT. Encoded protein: CASKRRTPLHF.

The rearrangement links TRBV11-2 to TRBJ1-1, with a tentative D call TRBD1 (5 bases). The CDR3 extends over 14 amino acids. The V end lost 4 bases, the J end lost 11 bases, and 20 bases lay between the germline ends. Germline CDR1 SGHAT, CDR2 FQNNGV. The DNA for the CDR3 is TGTGCCAGCAGCTCACGCAGAATAGGGACGGAGGCTTTCTTT. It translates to CASSSRRIGTEAFF.

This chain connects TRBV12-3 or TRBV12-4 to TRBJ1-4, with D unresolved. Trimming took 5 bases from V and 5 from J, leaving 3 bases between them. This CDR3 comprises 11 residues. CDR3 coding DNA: TGTGCCAGCAGTCCAAATGAAAAACTGTTTTTT. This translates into CASSPNEKLFF.

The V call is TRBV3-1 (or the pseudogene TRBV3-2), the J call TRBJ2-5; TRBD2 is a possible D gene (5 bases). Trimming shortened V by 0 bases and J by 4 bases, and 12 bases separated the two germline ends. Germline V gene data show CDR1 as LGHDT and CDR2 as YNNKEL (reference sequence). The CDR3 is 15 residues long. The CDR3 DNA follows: TGTGCCAGCAGCCAAGATGGCCTAGCTGGAGAGACCCAGTACTTC. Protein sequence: CASSQDGLAGETQYF.

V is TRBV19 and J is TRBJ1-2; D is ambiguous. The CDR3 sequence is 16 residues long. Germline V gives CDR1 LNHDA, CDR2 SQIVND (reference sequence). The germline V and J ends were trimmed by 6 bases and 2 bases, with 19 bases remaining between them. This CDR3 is CASRYLDGAFNYGYTF. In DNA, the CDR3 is TGTGCCAGTAGGTATTTGGACGGAGCCTTCAACTATGGCTACACCTTC.

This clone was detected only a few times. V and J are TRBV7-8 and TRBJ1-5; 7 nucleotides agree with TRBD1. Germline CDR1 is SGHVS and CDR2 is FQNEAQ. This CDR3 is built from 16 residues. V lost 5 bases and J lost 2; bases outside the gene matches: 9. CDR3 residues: CASSLTGIARNQPQHF. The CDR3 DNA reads TGTGCCAGCAGCCTGACAGGGATAGCTCGCAATCAGCCCCAGCATTTT.